This entry lists 8 T cell receptor beta chains sequenced from one sample in a study of beta chain features in type 1 diabetes. Points from the study as a whole: TCRB CDR3s were moderately but significantly shorter in Type 1 diabetes patients in all four CD4+ subsets.

The antigens for these receptors are not known. Reverse transcribing all isolated RNA meant expressed TCRB transcripts were sequenced. The table came from immunoSEQ multiplex PCR; TCRdb's copy has only in-frame clones and leaves some out. The table shows a few hundred thousand clones, with around 10% occurring only once. Sequencing was carried out using central memory CD4+ T cells from blood. Receptors were obtained from a young man with type 1 diabetes.

This clone was recorded at least ten times. The CDR3 DNA is TGTGCCAGCAGCCCACAGGGGCTTAACTCTGGAAACACCATATATTTT. Translation: CASSPQGLNSGNTIYF. The genes are TRBV7-9 and TRBJ1-3; 7 bases are a match to TRBD1. Germline V gene data show CDR1 as SEHNR and CDR2 as FQNEAQ (reference sequence). V shed 5 bases and J 0 bases; nucleotides not matched to a gene: 7. This CDR3 comprises 16 residues.

The V call is TRBV4-3, the J call TRBJ2-1; 9 nucleotides agree with TRBD2. The germline gives CDR1 LGHNA, CDR2 YSLEER. V lost 2 bases and J lost 9; bases outside the gene matches: 11. The CDR3 spans 16 residues. CDR3 nucleotide sequence: TGCGCCAGCAGCCAATCCGGGACTAGCCGGTCGCTTGAGCAGTTCTTC. Translation gives CASSQSGTSRSLEQFF.

The CDR3 DNA reads as TGTGCCAGCAGCCCTCCGGGTCAGCCCCAGCATTTT. It codes for CASSPPGQPQHF. The chain has TRBV6-6 and TRBJ1-5, with D uncertain. There are 12 residues in the CDR3. Trimming took off 6 bases at V and 6 bases at J, with 9 bases between the two ends. From germline, CDR1 is MNHNY and CDR2 SVGAGI (reference sequence).

This chain's CDR3 is CASSPLGTVDNEQFF. CDR3 coding DNA: TGTGCCAGCAGTCCCCTCGGGACAGTCGACAATGAGCAGTTCTTC. The V call is TRBV28, the J call TRBJ2-1, with 7 nucleotides matching TRBD1. Germline V gene sequence: CDR1 MDHEN, CDR2 SYDVKM. V shed 5 bases, J shed 5 bases, and the junction held 9 bases outside the gene matches. The CDR3 has 15 amino acids.

This clone was recorded a few times. V usage is TRBV23-1 and J usage is TRBJ2-2; 12 nucleotides agree with TRBD1. TRBV23-1 carries the ORF label, with uncertain function. The CDR3 consists of 16 residues. The V and J ends lost 9 bases and 0 bases, in that order; junction bases with no gene match: 5. In DNA, the CDR3 is TGCGCCAGGGTCCGGGACAGGGGGCCGAACACCGGGGAGCTGTTTTTT. This sequence encodes CARVRDRGPNTGELFF.

This clone was seen a handful of times. The chain is built from TRBV5-1 and TRBJ2-2; D call uncertain. CDR1 and CDR2 from the germline V gene are SGHRS and YFSETQ. This CDR3 region has 15 residues. With 1 base removed from V and 6 bases from J, the gap between germline ends came to 13 bases. CDR3: CASSLSLSKAGELFF. The CDR3 DNA reads TGCGCCAGCAGCTTGTCTCTCAGCAAGGCCGGGGAGCTGTTTTTT.

This clone was detected many times. V usage is TRBV6-5 and J usage is TRBJ2-7; 8 positions match TRBD2. Looked up from germline, CDR1 is MNHEY and CDR2 is SVGAGI. This CDR3 region has 15 residues. Trimming took 6 bases from V and 1 from J; bases not matched to a gene: 8. The CDR3 DNA sequence: TGTGCCAGCAGCGGGCCGGAGCGGGGGTCCTACGAGCAGTACTTC. Protein sequence: CASSGPERGSYEQYF.

The V call is TRBV5-1, the J call TRBJ2-5; unclear D gene. The CDR3 is made up of 12 amino acids. V was clipped by 2 bases and J by 0 bases, with 2 bases between them. The germline CDR1 and CDR2 sequences are SGHRS and YFSETQ. CDR3 amino acids: CASSFDQETQYF. CDR3 DNA: TGCGCCAGCAGCTTCGACCAAGAGACCCAGTACTTC.